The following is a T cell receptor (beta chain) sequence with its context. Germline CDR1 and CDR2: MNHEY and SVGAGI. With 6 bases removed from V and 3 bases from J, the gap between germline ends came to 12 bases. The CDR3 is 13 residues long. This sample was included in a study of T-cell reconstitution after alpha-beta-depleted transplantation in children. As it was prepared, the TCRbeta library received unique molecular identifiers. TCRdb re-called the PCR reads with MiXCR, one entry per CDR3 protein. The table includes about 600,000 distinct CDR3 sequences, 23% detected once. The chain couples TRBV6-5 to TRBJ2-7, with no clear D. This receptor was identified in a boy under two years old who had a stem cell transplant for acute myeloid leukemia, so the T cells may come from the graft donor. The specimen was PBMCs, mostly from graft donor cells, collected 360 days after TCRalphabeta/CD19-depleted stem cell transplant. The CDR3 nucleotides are TGTGCCAGCAGACTTGGACGGTTCTACGAGCAGTACTTC. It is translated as CASRLGRFYEQYF.